Shown below are 10 T cell receptor beta chains from a single sample sequenced in a study of shared clonotypes between healthy human individuals. Only in-frame clones appear in the TCRdb table, and some are missing; sequencing was by immunoSEQ multiplex PCR. The table lists hundreds of thousands of clones, roughly 95% of them singletons, with less than 0.13% in the top ten. CD45RO-negative, CCR7-selected cells formed the naive CD8 fraction, which excluded terminally differentiated effector memory CD45RA+ cells. Sample: naive CD8+ T cells sorted from blood. The receptor source for this set is a woman younger than 45 in good health.

V gene TRBV13 combines with J gene TRBJ2-7, with D possibly being TRBD1 or TRBD2 (5 bases each). Germline loops: CDR1 PRHDT, CDR2 FYEKMQ (reference sequence). CDR3 length equals 16 residues. V dropped 8 bases and J dropped 3 bases, with 23 bases sitting between them. Here the CDR3 reads CASSQRDGPGRYEQYF. The CDR3 nucleotides are TGTGCCAGCTCCCAAAGGGACGGCCCGGGGCGCTACGAGCAGTACTTC.

The chain employs TRBV27 and TRBJ2-7, with 9 bases that match TRBD2. Trimming removed 8 bases from V and 5 bases from J; junction bases left unmatched: 10. Germline assignment: CDR1 MNHEY and CDR2 SMNVEV (reference sequence). The CDR3 is 14 residues long. DNA of the CDR3: TGTGCCAGCGGAAATAGCGGGAGTTTCCACGAGCAGTACTTC. It specifies CASGNSGSFHEQYF.

Only a few counts were recorded for this clone. The V call is TRBV2, the J call TRBJ1-1; D ambiguous. Germline V CDR1 and CDR2: SNHLY, FYNNEI. Trimming took 2 bases from V and 4 from J, leaving 5 bases between them. This CDR3 has 12 residues. The CDR3 is CASSEFSTEAFF. The CDR3 nucleotides read TGTGCCAGCAGTGAATTTAGCACTGAAGCTTTCTTT.

The CDR3 sequence is CASSIRARASTDTQYF. CDR3 bases: TGTGCCAGTAGTATCAGGGCCAGGGCTAGCACAGATACGCAGTATTTT. The genes are TRBV19 and TRBJ2-3; D possibly corresponds to TRBD1 (5 bases). CDR3 size: 16 residues. CDR1 and CDR2 from the germline V gene are LNHDA and SQIVND (reference sequence). Trimming took 3 bases from V and 0 from J, leaving 13 bases between them.

The chain joins TRBV28 to TRBJ2-3, with D possibly TRBD2 on 6 matching bases. The CDR3 has 14 residues. Per germline, CDR1 MDHEN and CDR2 SYDVKM. V was pared by 6 bases and J by 2 bases, with 12 bases between. Here the CDR3 reads CASSPPRDTDTQYF. The CDR3, as DNA: TGTGCCAGCAGCCCGCCGCGGGACACAGATACGCAGTATTTT.

The V and J genes are TRBV28 and TRBJ2-1, with TRBD1 as a possible D gene (5 bases). The CDR3 has 15 amino acids. Germline V gene lookup returns CDR1 MDHEN and CDR2 SYDVKM. Trimming cost V 2 bases and J 7 bases, with 15 bases left between them. The CDR3 loop reads CASSLKGWFDNEQFF. DNA of the CDR3: TGTGCCAGCAGTTTAAAGGGGTGGTTTGATAATGAGCAGTTCTTC.

The CDR3 bases are TGTGCCAGCAGCCTCATAGCGGGAGCGGGGTACAATGAGCAGTTCTTC. Translated, it gives CASSLIAGAGYNEQFF. The rearrangement joins TRBV9 to TRBJ2-1; 9 bases are a match to TRBD2. The CDR3 consists of 16 residues. J lost 4 bases, V lost 4 bases, and 9 bases had no gene match. Germline CDR1 and CDR2: SGDLS and YYNGEE.

V usage is TRBV19 and J usage is TRBJ2-7, with 10 positions matching TRBD1. This CDR3 contains 15 residues. V was pared by 5 bases and J by 3 bases, with 7 bases of the junction left unmatched. Germline assignment: CDR1 LNHDA and CDR2 SQIVND (reference sequence). The CDR3 region is CASSLGQGNFYEQYF. CDR3 coding DNA: TGTGCCAGTAGTTTGGGACAGGGGAACTTCTACGAGCAGTACTTC.

The V gene is TRBV7-2, the J gene TRBJ1-5, with D possibly TRBD1 on 5 matching bases. Germline V CDR1 and CDR2: SGHTA, FQGNSA. This CDR3 comprises 15 residues. V lost 1 base to trimming and J lost 3 bases, with 10 bases between them. The CDR3 loop is CASSLVDSYNQPQHF. CDR3 sequence (DNA): TGTGCCAGCAGCTTAGTAGACAGTTACAATCAGCCCCAGCATTTT.

V and J are TRBV7-9 and TRBJ2-1; maybe TRBD1 (6 bases). The ends were cut back, 6 bases at V and 10 bases at J, with 16 bases in the middle. The length of the CDR3 is 13 residues. Germline CDR1 SEHNR, CDR2 FQNEAQ (reference sequence). The CDR3 nucleotides are TGTGCCAGCAGTACAGGGAGTCTAATGGAGCAGTTCTTC. Translation gives CASSTGSLMEQFF.